Below, one TCR beta chain is given with its context. In the original processing: Estimation of nucleated cell counts was performed using reference gene primer amplification. Assay: immunoSEQ multiplex PCR; the TCRdb copy retains only in-frame clones and omits some. The DNA gave D and trimming, while V, J and clone size come from that table. The sample consists of 70,000 to 85,000 clones, about 91% of them appearing once. The data are from a study of blood T cell repertoires in COVID-19. Overall study: Donors in the United States, Italy and Spain gave samples during acute or convalescent COVID-19. The cDNA or gDNA used as material had been derived from T cells, B-cell-depleted T cells, or PBMCs.

What was sequenced was peripheral blood. The TCR originated in a woman aged 55-75 years with active COVID-19.

As DNA, the CDR3 is TGTGCCAGCAGCCAAGTTCCAGGGAGGCACTATGGCTACACCTTC. Amino acid sequence: CASSQVPGRHYGYTF. The rearrangement joins TRBV3-1 (or the pseudogene TRBV3-2) to TRBJ1-2, with D perhaps matching TRBD1 (5 bases). Trimming pared 1 base from V and 3 bases from J, leaving 12 bases between. The length of the CDR3 is 15 residues. CDR1 is LGHDT, CDR2 YNNKEL, per germline (reference sequence).